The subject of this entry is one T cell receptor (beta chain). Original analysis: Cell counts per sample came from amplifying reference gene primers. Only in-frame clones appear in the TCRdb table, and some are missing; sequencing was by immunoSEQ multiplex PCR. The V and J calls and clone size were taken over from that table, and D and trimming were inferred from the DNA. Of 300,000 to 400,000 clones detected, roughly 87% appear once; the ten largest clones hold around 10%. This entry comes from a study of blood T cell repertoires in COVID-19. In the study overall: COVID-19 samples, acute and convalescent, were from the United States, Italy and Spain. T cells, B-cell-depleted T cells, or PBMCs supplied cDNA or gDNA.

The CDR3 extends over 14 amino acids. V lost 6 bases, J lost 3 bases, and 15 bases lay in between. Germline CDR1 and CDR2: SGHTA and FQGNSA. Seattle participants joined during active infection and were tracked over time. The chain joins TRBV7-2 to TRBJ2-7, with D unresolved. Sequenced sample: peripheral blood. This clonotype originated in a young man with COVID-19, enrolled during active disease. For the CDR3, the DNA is TGTGCCAGCAGTACAATTGGCGGAATCTACGAGCAGTACTTC. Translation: CASSTIGGIYEQYF.